The clone carrying this T cell receptor beta chain appeared a few times. The data belong to a study of CD8+ T cells in alopecia areata. RNA was extracted and reverse transcribed into cDNA as the sequencing template. The assay was immunoSEQ multiplex PCR, and TCRdb's table has in-frame clones only and misses some. There are approximately 99,000 clones in the sample; almost 60% occur only once, and around 20% lies in the top ten. Germline V CDR1 and CDR2: SQVTM, ANQGSEA. There are 13 residues in the CDR3. J gave up 4 bases and V 6 bases, and 6 bases lay outside the gene matches. Material for sequencing was CD8+ T cells sorted from blood. V gene TRBV29-1 combines with J gene TRBJ2-1, with 7 bases that match TRBD2. The receptor comes from a human donor in good health. The CDR3 DNA sequence: TGCAGCGTATATTCCGGGAGGTACAATGAGCAGTTCTTC. Its protein product is CSVYSGRYNEQFF.